One and the same sample provided the 10 T cell receptor beta chains below, sequenced in a study of blood T cell repertoires in COVID-19. Some clones are missing from TCRdb's copy, which holds only in-frame ones; the method was immunoSEQ multiplex PCR. This sample has around 500,000 clones, with 70% to 90% found just once. Material for sequencing was PBMCs or T cells enriched from blood (not recorded which). All receptors come from a woman aged 60-75 years who had recovered from COVID-19.

The rearrangement links TRBV30 to TRBJ1-1, with TRBD1 identical over 7 bases. The trim removed 4 bases at V and 0 bases at J, leaving 2 bases unmatched. CDR3 length: 13 residues. Germline loops: CDR1 GTSNPN, CDR2 SVGIG (reference sequence). The chain's CDR3 is CAWTGTVNTEAFF. CDR3 DNA sequence: TGTGCCTGGACCGGGACAGTGAACACTGAAGCTTTCTTT.

This clone is a singleton in its sample. The chain combines TRBV12-3 or TRBV12-4 with TRBJ1-1; unclear D gene. The CDR3 length is 13 residues. Trimming took off 6 bases at V and 4 bases at J, with 12 bases between the two ends. The CDR3 here is CASSFLRGTEAFF. DNA of the CDR3: TGTGCCAGCAGCTTCCTGCGGGGCACTGAAGCTTTCTTT.

This chain connects TRBV24-1 to TRBJ2-7; D uncertain. With 3 bases removed from V and 5 bases from J, the gap between germline ends came to 10 bases. Germline assignment: CDR1 KGHDR and CDR2 SFDVKD. This CDR3 comprises 13 residues. The CDR3 region is CATSDRTEDEQYF. The CDR3 region has the DNA TGTGCCACCAGTGATAGAACAGAAGACGAGCAGTACTTC.

This clone was recorded only once. The chain joins TRBV2 to TRBJ1-2; 10 bases fit TRBD1. The CDR3 sequence is 16 residues long. Germline V CDR1 and CDR2: SNHLY, FYNNEI. Unmatched junction bases numbered 9, after V lost 3 bases and J lost 5 bases. CDR3 in DNA: TGTGCCAGCAGTGATACCGGGACAGGGGTTCGGTATGGCTACACCTTC. Protein product: CASSDTGTGVRYGYTF.

The V gene is TRBV6-5, the J gene TRBJ2-3; the match to TRBD1 covers 8 bases. Germline CDR1 and CDR2: MNHEY and SVGAGI. The J segment lost 3 bases and the V segment lost 6 bases, leaving 5 bases of the junction unmatched. The CDR3 runs to 14 residues. CDR3 coding DNA: TGTGCCAGCAGCCGGGACAGGTGGACAGATACGCAGTATTTT. It translates to CASSRDRWTDTQYF.

This clone was seen only once. The chain recombines TRBV12-5 with TRBJ2-7; D possibly corresponds to TRBD1 (5 bases). This CDR3 has 16 amino acids. Germline V CDR1 and CDR2: LGHNT, FRNRAP. V was trimmed by 2 bases and J by 3 bases, leaving 17 bases between them. The CDR3 bases are TGTGCTAGTGGTTTGCCCCCCCCCGACAGCTACTACGAGCAGTACGTC. Residues: CASGLPPPDSYYEQYV.

This sequence joins TRBV4-1 and TRBJ2-1; the D gene is possibly TRBD1 (6 bases). CDR1 and CDR2 from the germline V gene are MGHRA and YSYEKL. V was cut by 3 bases and J by 3 bases, with 12 bases left in between. The CDR3 is made up of 15 amino acids. The CDR3 protein is CASSQTGGVYNEQFF. As DNA, the CDR3 is TGCGCCAGCAGCCAGACAGGAGGAGTCTACAATGAGCAGTTCTTC.

The V call is TRBV9, the J call TRBJ2-3; 8 positions agree with TRBD1. The CDR3 contains 15 residues. CDR1 SGDLS and CDR2 YYNGEE come from the germline V gene. V lost 0 bases, J lost 4 bases, and 4 bases stayed unmatched. The CDR3 sequence: CASSVAAGGADTQYF. CDR3 DNA: TGTGCCAGCAGCGTAGCGGCAGGGGGCGCAGATACGCAGTATTTT.

The rearrangement joins TRBV4-2 to TRBJ2-3; weak D call: TRBD2 (5 bases). V lost 0 bases and J 6 bases, leaving 13 bases between the germline ends. Germline-derived CDR1 and CDR2 are LGHNA and YNFKEQ. The CDR3 spans 15 residues. In nucleotides, the CDR3 is TGTGCCAGCAGCCAAGACTTAGGCGGGTCGGATACGCAGTATTTT. Protein sequence: CASSQDLGGSDTQYF.

The V gene is TRBV5-1, the J gene TRBJ1-4; unclear D gene. V dropped 1 base and J dropped 0 bases, with 7 bases sitting between them. The germline V gene encodes CDR1 SGHRS and CDR2 YFSETQ. This CDR3 spans 15 amino acids. The CDR3 sequence is CASSLKAATNEKLFF. CDR3 DNA: TGCGCCAGCAGCTTGAAAGCTGCAACTAATGAAAAACTGTTTTTT.